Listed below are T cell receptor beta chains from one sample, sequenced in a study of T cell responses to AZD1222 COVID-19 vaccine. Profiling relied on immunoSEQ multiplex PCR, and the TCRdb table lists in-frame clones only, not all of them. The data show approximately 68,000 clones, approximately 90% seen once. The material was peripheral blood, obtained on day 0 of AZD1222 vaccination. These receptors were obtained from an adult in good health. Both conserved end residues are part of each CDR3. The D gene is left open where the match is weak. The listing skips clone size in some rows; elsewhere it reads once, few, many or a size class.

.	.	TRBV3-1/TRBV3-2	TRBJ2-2	TGTGCCAGCAGCCAATTAGAGAACACCGGGGAGCTGTTTTTT	CASSQLENTGELFF
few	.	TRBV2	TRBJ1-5	TGTGCCAGCAGTGAAGCCTACTCCAATCAGCCCCAGCATTTT	CASSEAYSNQPQHF
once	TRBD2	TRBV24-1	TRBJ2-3	TGTGCCACCAGTGACTATAGCGGGGATCCAGATACGCAGTATTTT	CATSDYSGDPDTQYF
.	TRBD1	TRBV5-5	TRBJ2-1	TGTGCCAGCAGCTTGGGGGACAGCTCTCGCTCCTACAATGAGCAGTTCTTC	CASSLGDSSRSYNEQFF
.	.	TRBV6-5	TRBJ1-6	TGTGCCAGCAGGAGGGCCTTAGAGTCACCCCTCCACTTT	CASRRALESPLHF
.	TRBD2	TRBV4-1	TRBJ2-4	TGCGCCAGCAGCCAAGGGAGTCCGACTAGCGGGATCTGGAACATTCAGTACTTC	CASSQGSPTSGIWNIQYF
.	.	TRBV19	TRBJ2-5	TGTGCCAGTAGTATAGATCGTGGTGACTCAGAGACCCAGTACTTC	CASSIDRGDSETQYF
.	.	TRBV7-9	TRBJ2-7	TGTGCCAGCAGCTTGACCGGAGGGGCCGAGCAGTACTTC	CASSLTGGAEQYF
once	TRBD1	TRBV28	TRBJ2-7	TGTGCCAGCAGTTCTGACAGGGGGCGAGTCGAGCAGTACTTC	CASSSDRGRVEQYF
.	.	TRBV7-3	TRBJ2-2	TGTGCCAGCAGCAAAAACGAAAACGGGGAGCTGTTTTTT	CASSKNENGELFF
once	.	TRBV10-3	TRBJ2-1	TGTGCCATCCGGGGGAGCTCCTACAATGAGCAGTTCTTC	CAIRGSSYNEQFF
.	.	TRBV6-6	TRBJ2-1	TGTGCCACCAAAGCTAGCCCGATAGGGAACAATGAGCAGTTCTTC	CATKASPIGNNEQFF
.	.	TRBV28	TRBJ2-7	TGTGCCAGCAGTCTTGGCAGGGTACTCTACGAGCAGTACTTC	CASSLGRVLYEQYF
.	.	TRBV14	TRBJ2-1	TGTGCCAGCAGCCAAGACTCCGGACTCCCACCCTCCTACAATGAGCAGTTCTTC	CASSQDSGLPPSYNEQFF
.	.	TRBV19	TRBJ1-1	TGTGCCAGTAGTATAGGGCAGGGCGTTTACACTGAAGCTTTCTTT	CASSIGQGVYTEAFF
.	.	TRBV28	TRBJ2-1	TGTGCCAGCAGTTTATTTTGGCAGGGCAATGAGCAGTTCTTC	CASSLFWQGNEQFF
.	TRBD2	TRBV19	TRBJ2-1	TGTGCCAGTAGTATCTGGTCTAGCGGGGATAATGAGCAGTTCTTC	CASSIWSSGDNEQFF
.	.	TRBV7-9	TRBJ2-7	TGTGCCAGCAGCCCCCCAGGGATTCACGAGCAGTACTTC	CASSPPGIHEQYF
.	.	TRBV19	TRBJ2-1	TGTGCCAGTGTCCCCGGGCACCGGGGCGATGAGCAGTTCTTC	CASVPGHRGDEQFF
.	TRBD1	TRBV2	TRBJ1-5	TGTGCCAGTAACAGGGGGAGCAATCAGCCCCAGCATTTT	CASNRGSNQPQHF
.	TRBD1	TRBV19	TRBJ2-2	TGTGCCAGTAGTGTACAGGGGGCCGGGGAGCTGTTTTTT	CASSVQGAGELFF
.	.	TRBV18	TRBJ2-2	TGTGCCAGCTCACCCGGGATAGGACAGCCCAAATGGGACACCGGGGAGCTGTTTTTT	CASSPGIGQPKWDTGELFF
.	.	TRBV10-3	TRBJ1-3	TGTGCCATCAGTGGAGCAATCAGCTCTGGAAACACCATATATTTT	CAISGAISSGNTIYF
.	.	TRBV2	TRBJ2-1	TGTGCCAGCAGTGAACGTCTCTCAAGGAATGAGCAGTTCTTC	CASSERLSRNEQFF
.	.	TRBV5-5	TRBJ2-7	TGTGCCAGCAGCTTTTTAAGGGACTACGAGCAGTACTTC	CASSFLRDYEQYF
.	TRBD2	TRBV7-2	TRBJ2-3	TGTGCCAGCAGCCCAGCGGGAGGGCATATCACAGATACGCAGTATTTT	CASSPAGGHITDTQYF
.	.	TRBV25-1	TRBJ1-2	TGTGCCAGCAGTGACTCTCAGGGAACGAGAGGCTACACCTTC	CASSDSQGTRGYTF
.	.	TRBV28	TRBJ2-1	TGTGCCAGCAGTGGGCAGACTCGCGGTGAGCAGTTCTTC	CASSGQTRGEQFF
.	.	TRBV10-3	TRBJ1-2	TGTGCCATCAGTGAGTCCAGAATTAACTATGGCTACACCTTC	CAISESRINYGYTF
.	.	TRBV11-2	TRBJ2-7	TGTGCCAGCAGCTCGTACAGGAGTAGCTCCTACGAGCAGTACTTC	CASSSYRSSSYEQYF
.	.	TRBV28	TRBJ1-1	TGTGCCAGCAGCTTAAAGCCAGGGAACACTGAAGCTTTCTTT	CASSLKPGNTEAFF
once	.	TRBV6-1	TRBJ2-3	TGTGCCAGCAGCACAAGTCCAGATACGCAGTATTTT	CASSTSPDTQYF
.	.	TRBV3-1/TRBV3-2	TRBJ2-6	TGTGCCAGCAGCCTTTATAGGGTCGCTGGGGCCAACGTCCTGACTTTC	CASSLYRVAGANVLTF
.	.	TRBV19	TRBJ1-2	TGTGCCAGTAGGATAAGGGGGTACGACTATGGCTACACCTTC	CASRIRGYDYGYTF
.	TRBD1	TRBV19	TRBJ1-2	TGTGCCAGTATGAGCCGGGACAGACATGGCTACACCTTC	CASMSRDRHGYTF
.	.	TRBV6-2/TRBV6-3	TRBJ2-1	TGTGCCAGCAGTCAGACGGGGAGCTCCTACAATGAGCAGTTCTTC	CASSQTGSSYNEQFF
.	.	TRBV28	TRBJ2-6	TGTGCCAGCAGCAAGATAAGGGGCTCTGGGGCCAACGTCCTGACTTTC	CASSKIRGSGANVLTF
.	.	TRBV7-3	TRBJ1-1	TGTGCCAGCAGCTTAAACCCTGGGGACACTGAAGCTTTCTTT	CASSLNPGDTEAFF
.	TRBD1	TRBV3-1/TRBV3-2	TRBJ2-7	TGTGCCAGCAGCCAAGTTGGGACAGGGGGCGCCGAGCAGTACTTC	CASSQVGTGGAEQYF
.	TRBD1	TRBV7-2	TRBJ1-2	TGTGCCAGCAGCTTCATCTCAAACAGGGGGCATGGCTACACCTTC	CASSFISNRGHGYTF
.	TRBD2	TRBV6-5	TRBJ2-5	TGTGCCAGCAGTTTGACTAGCGGGTCCCAAGAGACCCAGTACTTC	CASSLTSGSQETQYF
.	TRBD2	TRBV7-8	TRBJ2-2	TGTGCCAGCAGACTCTCTAGCGGGAGTCTAGCCGGGGAGCTGTTTTTT	CASRLSSGSLAGELFF
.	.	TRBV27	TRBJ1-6	TGTGCCAGCAGTTTATCGTGGCGGGGCGCGGAGTCACCCCTCCACTTT	CASSLSWRGAESPLHF
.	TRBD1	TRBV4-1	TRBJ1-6	TGCGCCAGCAGCCAAGTAGACAGGGGCTTCAGTAATTCACCCCTCCACTTT	CASSQVDRGFSNSPLHF
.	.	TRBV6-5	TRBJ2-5	TGTGCCAGCAGGAGGGGACTGGAACAAGAGACCCAGTACTTC	CASRRGLEQETQYF
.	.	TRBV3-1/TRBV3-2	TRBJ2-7	TGTGCCAGCAGCCAAGTAGACGGCTACGAGCAGTACTTC	CASSQVDGYEQYF
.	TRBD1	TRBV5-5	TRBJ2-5	TGTGCCAGCAGCTGTCGTCCAGGGGGAGAGACCCAGTACTTC	CASSCRPGGETQYF
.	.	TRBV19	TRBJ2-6	TGTGCCAGTAGTAGGCCGACAGCGCAGTCTGGGGCCAACGTCCTGACTTTC	CASSRPTAQSGANVLTF
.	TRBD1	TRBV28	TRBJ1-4	TGTGCCAGCTTCGACAGGGATAATGAAAAACTGTTTTTT	CASFDRDNEKLFF
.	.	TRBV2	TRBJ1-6	TGTGCCAGCAGTGAGGAACAGGGTTTTTCACCCCTCCACTTT	CASSEEQGFSPLHF
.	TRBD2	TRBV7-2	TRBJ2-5	TGTGCCAGCAGCTTATCCAGCGGGAGCTTTGGGGAGACCCAGTACTTC	CASSLSSGSFGETQYF
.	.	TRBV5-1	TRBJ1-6	TGCGCCAGCAGCATCGGCGGGTTGGGAGGGCGACTGTCACCCCTCCACTTT	CASSIGGLGGRLSPLHF
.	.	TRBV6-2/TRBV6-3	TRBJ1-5	TGTGCCAGCAGTTACGGGGCTAGCAATCAGCCCCAGCATTTT	CASSYGASNQPQHF
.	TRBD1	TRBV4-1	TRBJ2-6	TGCGCCAGCAGCCAAGCGACAGGGTCCGGGGCCAACGTCCTGACTTTC	CASSQATGSGANVLTF
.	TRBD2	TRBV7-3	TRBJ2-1	TGTGCCAGCAGCTCAAAGGGACTAGCGGGAGTTGAGCAGTTCTTC	CASSSKGLAGVEQFF
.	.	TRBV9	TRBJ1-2	TGTGCCAGCAGCGTAGATGACTATGGCTACACCTTC	CASSVDDYGYTF
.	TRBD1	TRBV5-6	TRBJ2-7	TGTGCCAGCAGCTCCGGGACAGGGGCGTACGAGCAGTACTTC	CASSSGTGAYEQYF
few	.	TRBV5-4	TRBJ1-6	TGTGCCAGCAGCTTGGCCAGGGGCGGCAATTCACCCCTCCACTTT	CASSLARGGNSPLHF